Sequencing of this T cell receptor beta chain was carried out in a study of blood T cells in healthy people across ages. This clonotype was detected only once. Trimming removed 4 bases at V and 7 bases at J, with 11 bases between. From germline, CDR1 is SGHDN and CDR2 FVKESK. CDR3 length equals 14 residues. Combining a sample-barcoded 5' primer with a J-beta primer mix, a second PCR ran for roughly 7 to 11 cycles. TCRdb independently ran MiXCR on the 5' RACE reads; one entry per CDR3 protein. This table has around 1,500,000 distinct CDR3 sequences, 25% to 30% appearing once. This chain connects TRBV14 to TRBJ1-6, with D tentatively TRBD1 (6 bases). This TCR was sampled from a woman aged 25 to 39 in good health. The source material was blood. The CDR3 protein is CASSRQVANSPLHF. The CDR3 DNA sequence: TGTGCCAGCAGCCGACAGGTGGCAAATTCACCCCTCCACTTT.